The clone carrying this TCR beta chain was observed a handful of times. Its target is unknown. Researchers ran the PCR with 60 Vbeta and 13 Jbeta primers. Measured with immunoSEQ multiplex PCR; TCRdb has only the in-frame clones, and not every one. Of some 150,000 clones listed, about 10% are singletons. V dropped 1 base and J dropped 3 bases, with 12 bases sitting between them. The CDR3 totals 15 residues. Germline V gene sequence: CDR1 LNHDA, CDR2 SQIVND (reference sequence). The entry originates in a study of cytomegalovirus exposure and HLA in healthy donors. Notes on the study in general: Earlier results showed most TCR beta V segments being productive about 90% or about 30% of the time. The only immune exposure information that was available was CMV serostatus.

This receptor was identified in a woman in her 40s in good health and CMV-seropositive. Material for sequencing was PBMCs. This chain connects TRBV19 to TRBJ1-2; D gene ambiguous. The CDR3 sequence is CASSIGAGGDYGYTF. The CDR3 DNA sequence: TGTGCCAGTAGTATAGGGGCTGGCGGGGACTATGGCTACACCTTC.